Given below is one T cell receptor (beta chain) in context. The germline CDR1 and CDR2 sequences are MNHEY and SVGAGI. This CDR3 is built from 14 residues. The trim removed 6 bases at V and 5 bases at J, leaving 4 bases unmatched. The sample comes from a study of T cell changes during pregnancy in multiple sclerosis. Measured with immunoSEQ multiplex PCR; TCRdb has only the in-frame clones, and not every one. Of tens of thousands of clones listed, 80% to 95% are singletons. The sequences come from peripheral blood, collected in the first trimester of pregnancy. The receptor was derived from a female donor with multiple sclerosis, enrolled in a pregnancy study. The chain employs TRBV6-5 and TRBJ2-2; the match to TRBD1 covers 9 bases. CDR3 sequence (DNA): TGTGCCAGCAGGGGGACAGGGATAACCGGGGAGCTGTTTTTT. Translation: CASRGTGITGELFF.